This T cell receptor (beta chain) was identified in a study of PD-1 blockade in classical Hodgkin lymphoma. General study findings and limits: With CD4+ cells, TCR diversity rose significantly by C4D1, but not with CD8+ cells. Partial responders and progressors had significantly lower baseline TCR diversity. Whatever underlies the repertoire differences (possibly disease activity or prior therapy) remains undefined.

As for this clone: Its antigen is unidentified.

The sample's time point: cycle 4 day 1 (C4D1), after more than 5 weeks of nivolumab. All patients relapsed after autologous stem cell transplantation, and brentuximab vedotin exposure varied. Thawed PBMCs supplied CD8+ T cells via magnetic negative selection. Sequencing used immunoSEQ multiplex PCR; TCRdb keeps in-frame clones, though not all of them. The sample holds around 21,000 clones, more than 75% seen once. Sequencing used CD8+ T cells from blood, obtained before the fourth cycle of nivolumab. The clonotype originates from a human donor with classical Hodgkin lymphoma.

The CDR3 DNA reads TGTGCCAGCAGCGTTACAGGGTACGAGCAGTACTTC. It specifies CASSVTGYEQYF. The chain employs TRBV28 and TRBJ2-7; possibly TRBD1 for D (6 bases). The germline V gene encodes CDR1 MDHEN and CDR2 SYDVKM. The CDR3 runs to 12 residues. V shed 6 bases and J shed 4 bases, with 10 bases lying between them.